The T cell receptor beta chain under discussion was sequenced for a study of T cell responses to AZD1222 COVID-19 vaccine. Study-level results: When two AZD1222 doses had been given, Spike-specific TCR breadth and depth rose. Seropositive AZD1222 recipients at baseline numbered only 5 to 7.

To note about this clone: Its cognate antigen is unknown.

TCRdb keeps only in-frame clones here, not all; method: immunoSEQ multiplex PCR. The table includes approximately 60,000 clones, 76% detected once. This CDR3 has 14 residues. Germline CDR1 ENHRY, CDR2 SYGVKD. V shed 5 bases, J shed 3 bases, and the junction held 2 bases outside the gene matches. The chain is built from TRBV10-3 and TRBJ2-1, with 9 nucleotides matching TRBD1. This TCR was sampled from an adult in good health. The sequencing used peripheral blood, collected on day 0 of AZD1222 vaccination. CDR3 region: CAISKGQGYNEQFF. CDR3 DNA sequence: TGTGCCATCAGTAAGGGACAGGGCTACAATGAGCAGTTCTTC.